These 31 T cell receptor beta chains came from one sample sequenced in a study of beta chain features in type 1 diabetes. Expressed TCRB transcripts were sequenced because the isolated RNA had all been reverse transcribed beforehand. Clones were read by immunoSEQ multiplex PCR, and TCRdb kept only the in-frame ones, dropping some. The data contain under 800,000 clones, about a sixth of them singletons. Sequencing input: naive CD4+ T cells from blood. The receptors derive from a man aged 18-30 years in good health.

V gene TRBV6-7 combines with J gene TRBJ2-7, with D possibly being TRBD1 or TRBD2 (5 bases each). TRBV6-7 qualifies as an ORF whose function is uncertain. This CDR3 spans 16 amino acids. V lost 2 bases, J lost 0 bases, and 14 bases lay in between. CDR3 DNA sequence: TGTGCCAGCAGTTACAACGGCAGGGACGTCTCCTACGAGCAGTACTTC. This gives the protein CASSYNGRDVSYEQYF.

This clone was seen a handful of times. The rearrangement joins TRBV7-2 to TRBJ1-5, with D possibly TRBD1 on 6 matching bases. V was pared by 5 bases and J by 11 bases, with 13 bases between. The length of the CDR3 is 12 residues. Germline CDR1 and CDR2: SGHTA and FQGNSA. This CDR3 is CASSPSRGTQHF. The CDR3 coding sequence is TGTGCCAGCAGCCCTTCCAGGGGAACCCAGCATTTT.

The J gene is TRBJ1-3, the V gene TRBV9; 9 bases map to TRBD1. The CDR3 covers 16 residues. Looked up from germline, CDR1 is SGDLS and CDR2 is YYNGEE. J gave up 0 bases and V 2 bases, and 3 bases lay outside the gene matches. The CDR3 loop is CASSVGQGLSGNTIYF. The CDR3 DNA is TGTGCCAGCAGCGTTGGACAGGGGCTCTCTGGAAACACCATATATTTT.

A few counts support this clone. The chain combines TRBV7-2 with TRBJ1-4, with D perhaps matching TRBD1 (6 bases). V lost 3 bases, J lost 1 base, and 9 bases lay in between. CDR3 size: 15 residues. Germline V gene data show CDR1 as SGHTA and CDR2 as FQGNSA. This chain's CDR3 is CASSFQGLTNEKLFF. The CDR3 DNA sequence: TGTGCCAGCAGCTTCCAGGGGTTAACTAATGAAAAACTGTTTTTT.

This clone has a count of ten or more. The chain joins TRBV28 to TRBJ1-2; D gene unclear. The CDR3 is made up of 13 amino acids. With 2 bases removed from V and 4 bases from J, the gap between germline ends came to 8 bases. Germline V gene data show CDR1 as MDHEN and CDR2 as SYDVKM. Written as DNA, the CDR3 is TGTGCCAGCAGTTTAGCCGGAACCTATGGCTACACCTTC. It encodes CASSLAGTYGYTF.

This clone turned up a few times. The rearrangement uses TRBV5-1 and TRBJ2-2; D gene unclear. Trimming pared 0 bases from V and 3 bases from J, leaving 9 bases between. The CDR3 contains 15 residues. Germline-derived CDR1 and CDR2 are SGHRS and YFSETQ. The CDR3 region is CASSLEGGYTGELFF. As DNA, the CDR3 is TGCGCCAGCAGCTTGGAAGGTGGTTACACCGGGGAGCTGTTTTTT.

CDR3 in amino acids: CASSPARAEKLFF. The CDR3 DNA reads TGTGCCAGCAGCCCCGCCAGGGCTGAAAAACTGTTTTTT. The gene calls are TRBV7-2 and TRBJ1-4, with D possibly TRBD1 on 5 matching bases. The CDR3 is 13 amino acids. Germline CDR1 and CDR2: SGHTA and FQGNSA. The ends were cut back, 5 bases at V and 7 bases at J, with 11 bases in the middle.

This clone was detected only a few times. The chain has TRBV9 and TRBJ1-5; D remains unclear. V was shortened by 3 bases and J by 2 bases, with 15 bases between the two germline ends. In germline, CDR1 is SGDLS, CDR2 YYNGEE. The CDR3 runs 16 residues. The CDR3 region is CASSAGHRLGNQPQHF. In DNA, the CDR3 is TGTGCCAGCAGCGCCGGGCACCGATTGGGCAATCAGCCCCAGCATTTT.

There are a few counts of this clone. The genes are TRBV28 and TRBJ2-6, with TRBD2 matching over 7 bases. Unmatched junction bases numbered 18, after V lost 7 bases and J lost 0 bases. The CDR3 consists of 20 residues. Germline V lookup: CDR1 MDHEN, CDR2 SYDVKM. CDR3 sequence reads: CASTNSLWAGAASGANVLTF. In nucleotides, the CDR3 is TGTGCCAGCACCAACTCCCTGTGGGCGGGAGCTGCCTCTGGGGCCAACGTCCTGACTTTC.

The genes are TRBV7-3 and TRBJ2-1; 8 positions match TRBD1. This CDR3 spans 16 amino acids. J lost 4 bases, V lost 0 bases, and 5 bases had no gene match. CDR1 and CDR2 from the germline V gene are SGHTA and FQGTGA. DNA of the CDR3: TGTGCCAGCAGCTTAACCGGGACAGGACTGTACAATGAGCAGTTCTTC. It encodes CASSLTGTGLYNEQFF.

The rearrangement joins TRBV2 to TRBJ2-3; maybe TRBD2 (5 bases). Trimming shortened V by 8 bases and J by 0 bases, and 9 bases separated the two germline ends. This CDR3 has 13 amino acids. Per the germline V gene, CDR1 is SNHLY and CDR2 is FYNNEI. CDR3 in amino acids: CASRRLSTDTQYF. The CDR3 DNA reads TGTGCCAGCCGTAGACTAAGCACAGATACGCAGTATTTT.

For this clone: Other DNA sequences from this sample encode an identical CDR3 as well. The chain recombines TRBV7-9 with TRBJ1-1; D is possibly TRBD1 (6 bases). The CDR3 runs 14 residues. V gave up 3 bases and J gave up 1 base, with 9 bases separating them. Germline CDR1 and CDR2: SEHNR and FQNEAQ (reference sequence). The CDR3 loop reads CASSFTGQNTEAFF. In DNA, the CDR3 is TGTGCCAGCAGCTTTACGGGACAGAACACTGAAGCTTTCTTT.

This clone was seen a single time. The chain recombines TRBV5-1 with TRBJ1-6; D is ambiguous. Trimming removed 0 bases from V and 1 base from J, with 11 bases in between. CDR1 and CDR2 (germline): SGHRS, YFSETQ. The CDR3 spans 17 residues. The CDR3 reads CASSLGSQGSYNSPLHF. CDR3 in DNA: TGCGCCAGCAGCTTGGGGTCTCAAGGGTCCTATAATTCACCCCTCCACTTT.

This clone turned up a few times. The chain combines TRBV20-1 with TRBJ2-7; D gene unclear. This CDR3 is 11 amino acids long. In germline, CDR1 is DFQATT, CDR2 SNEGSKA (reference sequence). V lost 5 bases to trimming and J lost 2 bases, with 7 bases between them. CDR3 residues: CSASLAYEQYF. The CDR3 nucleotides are TGCAGTGCTTCTTTGGCCTACGAGCAGTACTTC.

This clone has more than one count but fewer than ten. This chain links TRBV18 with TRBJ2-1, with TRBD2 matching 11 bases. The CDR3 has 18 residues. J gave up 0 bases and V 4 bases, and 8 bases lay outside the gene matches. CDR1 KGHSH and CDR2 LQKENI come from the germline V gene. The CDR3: CASSRVGTSGTSYNEQFF. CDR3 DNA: TGTGCCAGCTCACGAGTCGGGACTAGCGGCACCTCCTACAATGAGCAGTTCTTC.

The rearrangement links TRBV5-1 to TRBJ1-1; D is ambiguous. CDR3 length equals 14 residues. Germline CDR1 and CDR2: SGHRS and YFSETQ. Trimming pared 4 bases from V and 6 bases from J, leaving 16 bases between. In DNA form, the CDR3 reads TGCGCCAGCAGCGTCACCGGGAAAACTTCTGAAGCTTTCTTT. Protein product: CASSVTGKTSEAFF. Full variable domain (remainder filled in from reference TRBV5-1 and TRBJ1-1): KAGVTQTPRYLIKTRGQQVTLSCSPISGHRSVSWYQQTPGQGLQFLFEYFSETQRNKGNFPGRFSGRQFSNSRSEMNVSTLELGDSALYLCASSVTGKTSEAFFGQGTRLTVV.

The CDR3 region has the DNA TGCGCCAGCAGCTTGGCCGTGGACAGGCCTATCTACGAGCAGTACTTC. This sequence encodes CASSLAVDRPIYEQYF. The chain links TRBV5-1 to TRBJ2-7; 7 bases match TRBD1. Germline V CDR1 and CDR2: SGHRS, YFSETQ. J gave up 3 bases and V 0 bases, and 9 bases lay outside the gene matches. The CDR3 contains 16 residues.

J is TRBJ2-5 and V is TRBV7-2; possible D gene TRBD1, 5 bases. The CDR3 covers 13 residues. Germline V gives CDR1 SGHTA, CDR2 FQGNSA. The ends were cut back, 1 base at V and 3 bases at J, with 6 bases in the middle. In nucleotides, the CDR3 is TGTGCCAGCAGCTTAGAGGGGAAAGAGACCCAGTACTTC. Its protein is CASSLEGKETQYF. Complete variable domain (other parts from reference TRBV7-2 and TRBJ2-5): GAGVSQSPSNKVTEKGKDVELRCDPISGHTALYWYRQSLGQGLEFLIYFQGNSAPDKSGLPSDRFSAERTGGSVSTLTIQRTQQEDSAVYLCASSLEGKETQYFGPGTRLLVL.

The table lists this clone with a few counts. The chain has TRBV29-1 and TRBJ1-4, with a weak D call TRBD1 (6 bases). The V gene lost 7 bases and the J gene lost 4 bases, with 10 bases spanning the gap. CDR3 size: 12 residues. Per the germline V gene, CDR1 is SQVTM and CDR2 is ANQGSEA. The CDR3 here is CSGRTDNEKLFF. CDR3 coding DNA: TGCAGCGGCCGGACAGATAATGAAAAACTGTTTTTT.

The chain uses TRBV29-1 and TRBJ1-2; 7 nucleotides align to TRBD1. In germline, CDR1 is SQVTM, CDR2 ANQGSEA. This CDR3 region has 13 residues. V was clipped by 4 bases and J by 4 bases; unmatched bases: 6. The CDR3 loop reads CSVGQGIAYGYTF. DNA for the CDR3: TGCAGCGTTGGACAGGGAATAGCCTATGGCTACACCTTC.

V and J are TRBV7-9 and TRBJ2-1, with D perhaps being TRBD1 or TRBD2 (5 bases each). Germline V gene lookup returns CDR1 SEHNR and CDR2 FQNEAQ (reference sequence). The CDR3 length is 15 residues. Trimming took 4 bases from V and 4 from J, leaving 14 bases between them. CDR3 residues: CASSSRGAGYNEQFF. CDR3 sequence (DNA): TGTGCCAGCAGCTCCAGAGGGGCGGGTTACAATGAGCAGTTCTTC. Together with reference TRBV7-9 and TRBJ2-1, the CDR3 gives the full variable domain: DTGVSQNPRHKITKRGQNVTFRCDPISEHNRLYWYRQTLGQGPEFLTYFQNEAQLEKSRLLSDRFSAERPKGSFSTLEIQRTEQGDSAMYLCASSSRGAGYNEQFFGPGTRLTVL.

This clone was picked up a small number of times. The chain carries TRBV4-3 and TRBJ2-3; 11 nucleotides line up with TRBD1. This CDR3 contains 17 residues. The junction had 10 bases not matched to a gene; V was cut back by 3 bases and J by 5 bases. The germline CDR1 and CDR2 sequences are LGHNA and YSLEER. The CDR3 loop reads CASSHHTGQGARDTQYF. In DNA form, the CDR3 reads TGCGCCAGCAGCCACCACACCGGACAGGGGGCGCGAGATACGCAGTATTTT.

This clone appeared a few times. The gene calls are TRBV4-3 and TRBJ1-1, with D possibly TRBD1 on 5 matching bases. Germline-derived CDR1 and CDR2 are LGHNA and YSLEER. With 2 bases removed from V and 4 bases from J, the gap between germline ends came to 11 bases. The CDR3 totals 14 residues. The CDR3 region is CASSQLGGSTEAFF. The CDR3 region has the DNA TGCGCCAGCAGCCAACTCGGGGGTAGCACTGAAGCTTTCTTT.

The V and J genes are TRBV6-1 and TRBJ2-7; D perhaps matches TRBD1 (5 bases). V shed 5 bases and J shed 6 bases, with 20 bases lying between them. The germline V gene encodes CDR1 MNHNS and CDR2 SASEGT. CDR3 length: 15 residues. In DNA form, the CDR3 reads TGTGCCAGCAGTTTAATCACCCAGGGAACGAGCGAGCAGTACTTC. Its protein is CASSLITQGTSEQYF.

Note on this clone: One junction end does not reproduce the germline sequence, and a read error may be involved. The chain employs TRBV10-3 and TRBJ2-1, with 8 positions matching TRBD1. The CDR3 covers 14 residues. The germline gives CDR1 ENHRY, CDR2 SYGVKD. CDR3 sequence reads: CAINEVGQGNEQFF. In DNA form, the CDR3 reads TGTGCCATCAATGAGGTTGGACAGGGCAATGAGCAGTTCTTC.

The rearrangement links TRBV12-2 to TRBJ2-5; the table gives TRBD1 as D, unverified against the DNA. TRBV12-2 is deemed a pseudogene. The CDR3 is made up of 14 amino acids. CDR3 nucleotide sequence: TGTGCAAGTCGCTCGCTCGTCAGGGGAGAGACCCAGTACTTC. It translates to CASRSLVRGETQYF.

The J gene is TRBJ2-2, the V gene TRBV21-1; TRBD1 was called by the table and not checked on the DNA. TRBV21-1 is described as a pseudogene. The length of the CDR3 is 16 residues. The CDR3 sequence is CASSKARQGSTGELFF. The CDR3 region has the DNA TGTGCCAGCAGCAAAGCGCGGCAGGGTAGCACCGGGGAGCTGTTTTTT.

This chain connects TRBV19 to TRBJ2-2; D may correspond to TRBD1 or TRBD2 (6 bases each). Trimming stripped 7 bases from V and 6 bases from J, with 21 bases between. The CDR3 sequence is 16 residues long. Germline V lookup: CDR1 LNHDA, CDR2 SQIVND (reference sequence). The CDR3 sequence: CASKGGTGTPSGELFF. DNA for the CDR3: TGTGCCAGTAAGGGGGGCACCGGGACGCCGTCCGGGGAGCTGTTTTTT.

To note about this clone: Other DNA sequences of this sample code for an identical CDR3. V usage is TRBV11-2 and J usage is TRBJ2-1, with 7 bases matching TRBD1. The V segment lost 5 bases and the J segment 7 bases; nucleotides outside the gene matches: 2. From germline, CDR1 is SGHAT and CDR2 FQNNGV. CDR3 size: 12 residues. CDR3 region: CASSQQGNEQFF. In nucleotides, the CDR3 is TGTGCCAGCAGCCAACAGGGGAATGAGCAGTTCTTC.

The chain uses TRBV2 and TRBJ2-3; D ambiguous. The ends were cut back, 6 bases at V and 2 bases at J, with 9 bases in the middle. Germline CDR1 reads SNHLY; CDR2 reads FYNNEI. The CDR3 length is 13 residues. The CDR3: CASSPGYTDTQYF. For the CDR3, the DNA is TGTGCCAGCAGCCCGGGTTACACAGATACGCAGTATTTT.

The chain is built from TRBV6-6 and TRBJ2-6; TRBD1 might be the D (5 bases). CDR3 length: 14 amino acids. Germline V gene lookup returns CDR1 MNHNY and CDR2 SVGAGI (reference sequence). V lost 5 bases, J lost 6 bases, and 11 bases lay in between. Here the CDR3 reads CASSTIRVANVLTF. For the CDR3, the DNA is TGTGCCAGCAGTACTATCAGGGTGGCCAACGTCCTGACTTTC.